Given below is one T cell receptor beta chain in context. This clonotype came up many times. The target of this receptor is not known. Base-call qualities are not available, and no considerably larger clone is one nucleotide away. The data stem from a study of regulatory T cells in long-lasting Graves disease (dated by TCRdb to the early 2020s). In terms of the full investigation: Newly diagnosed Graves' disease patients had taken antithyroid drugs for less than 3 months. This study used TCR sequencing and RNA sequencing of peripheral blood to compare persistent Graves' disease patients against newly diagnosed Graves' disease patients. The study took place in China and was registered as a clinical trial. A total of around 35 samples were covered by TCR sequencing, comprising around 13 persistent and roughly 20 newly diagnosed Graves' disease patients.

Points the paper makes about the study in general: Peripheral blood alone was examined, since thyroid tissue, which constituted the primary lesion, could not be accessed. The small sample size was acknowledged by the authors as a limitation that may reduce accuracy. A larger number of public clonotypes was shared among persistent patients (under 3,000) than among newly diagnosed patients (approximately 1,000). Only the TCR beta chain was sequenced and analyzed. Persistent Graves' disease patients showed lower TCR Shannon entropy and fewer highly expanded clones than newly diagnosed patients, suggesting clonal expansion. Preferential use of TRBV28, TRBJ1-2 and TRBJ2-5 was observed in persistent disease, whereas TRBV20-1 and TRBJ2-1 were favored in newly diagnosed disease.

Interpreted using the paper, the time point label stands for: newly diagnosed GD, antithyroid drugs for less than 3 months. RNA was extracted from PBMCs in TRIzol for both TCR sequencing and RNA sequencing. The diagnosis of Graves' disease followed American Thyroid Association guidelines. The patients came from an endocrinology department in Xi'an, China. From each patient, 7.5 to 10 milliliters of peripheral blood was collected into an EDTA anticoagulant tube. Ficoll Paque Plus density gradient separation was used to isolate PBMCs, and no additional T cell sorting was done. An Agilent 2100 Bioanalyzer and agarose gel were used to check RNA quality, while a NanoDrop 2000 measured RNA concentration. V is pruned by 4 bases and J by 1 base, leaving 14 bases of the junction without a gene match. Spanning cysteine to phenylalanine, the CDR3 consists of 18 amino acids. The retained sequence is limited to the CDR3, 54 bases, with the frame set at the first base. Based on the germline V gene, the CDR1 and CDR2 sequences are SGHDT and YYEEEE.

The library was generated by multiplex PCR. The instrument given in TCRdb is Illumina HiSeq 4000. CDR3 regions were amplified by Arm-PCR with iRepertoire HTBI primers to construct TCR beta libraries. Before sequencing, the PCR products underwent gel purification. The paper's data handling went like this. Across samples, 55 to 80 TRBV and 13 to 15 TRBJ segments were identified and used for gene usage analysis of CDR3 amino acid clonotypes. COPE and FqMerger were used to merge the filtered high-quality paired reads into contigs. BLAST was used to align contigs to IMGT TRBV, TRBD and TRBJ reference genes, and CDR3 was defined according to IMGT. Highly expanded clones were defined as clonotypes with a frequency above 0.1%. Shannon entropy was used to measure repertoire diversity, and the Gini coefficient was used to measure V-J evenness. Public clonotypes were defined as clonotypes shared by more than one individual. TCRdb handled the public reads itself, with Q25 trimming in fastp and clone calling in MiXCR, and kept productive beta chains. Every distinct CDR3 protein forms one entry, paired with its most common genes and DNA. The V and J calls and clone size are TCRdb's, not the authors'. A total of over 300,000 distinct CDR3 sequences appear in this sample, 15% to 17% of them only once. The top ten constitute 22% of the sample.

The sequenced sample was peripheral blood mononuclear cells (PBMCs), obtained at new diagnosis, from a patient treated with antithyroid drugs. The TCR originated in a female donor with Graves disease. The sequence links TRBV5-6 to TRBJ2-3; TRBD2 lines up with 8 middle nucleotides. The sequence in DNA is TGTGCCAGCAGCCCAACGCGGGGGGATTTATTTGGCACAGATACGCAGTATTTT. This sequence encodes CASSPTRGDLFGTDTQYF.